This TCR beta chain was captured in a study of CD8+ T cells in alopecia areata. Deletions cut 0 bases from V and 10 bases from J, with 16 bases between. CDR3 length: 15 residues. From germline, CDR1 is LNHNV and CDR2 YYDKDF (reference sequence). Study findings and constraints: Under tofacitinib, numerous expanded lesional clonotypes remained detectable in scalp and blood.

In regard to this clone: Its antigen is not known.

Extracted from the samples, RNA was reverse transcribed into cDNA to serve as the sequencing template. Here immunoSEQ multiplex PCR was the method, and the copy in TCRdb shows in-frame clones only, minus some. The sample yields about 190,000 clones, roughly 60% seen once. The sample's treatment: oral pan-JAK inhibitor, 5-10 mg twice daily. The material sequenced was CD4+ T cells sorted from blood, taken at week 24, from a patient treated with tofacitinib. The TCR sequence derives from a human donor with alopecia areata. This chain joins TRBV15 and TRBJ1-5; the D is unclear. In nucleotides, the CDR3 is TGTGCCACCAGCAGAGATGGGTCAGGAGTATTACCCCAGCATTTT. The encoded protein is CATSRDGSGVLPQHF.